These 26 T cell receptor beta chains were sequenced from one sample in a study of cytotoxic CD8 clonotypes in ibrutinib-treated CLL. Here immunoSEQ multiplex PCR was the method, and the copy in TCRdb shows in-frame clones only, minus some. The table records approximately 74,000 clones, around 81% of them present only once. The sequences come from PBMCs, collected at disease progression, from a patient treated with ibrutinib. The receptors here all came from a human donor with chronic lymphocytic leukemia.

The chain joins TRBV7-7 to TRBJ2-2, with a weak D call TRBD1 (5 bases). The CDR3 totals 15 residues. CDR1 and CDR2 (germline): SSHAT, FNYEAQ (reference sequence). V dropped 4 bases and J dropped 1 base, with 10 bases sitting between them. This CDR3 is CASSSATGNTGELFF. The CDR3 coding sequence is TGTGCCAGCAGCTCGGCAACAGGGAACACCGGGGAGCTGTTTTTT.

The chain carries TRBV5-6 and TRBJ1-3, with D possibly matching TRBD1 (6 bases). The CDR3 consists of 15 residues. Germline V gene sequence: CDR1 SGHDT, CDR2 YYEEEE. V was cut by 3 bases and J by 1 base, with 11 bases left in between. The CDR3 DNA sequence: TGTGCCAGCAGCTCCCAACAGGGTTCTGGAAACACCATATATTTT. This sequence encodes CASSSQQGSGNTIYF. The full variable domain, completed using reference TRBV5-6 and TRBJ1-3, is DAGVTQSPTHLIKTRGQQVTLRCSPKSGHDTVSWYQQALGQGPQFIFQYYEEEERQRGNFPDRFSGHQFPNYSSELNVNALLLGDSALYLCASSSQQGSGNTIYFGEGSWLTVV.

The chain uses TRBV7-9 and TRBJ2-2, with D uncertain. The CDR3 is 12 residues long. Germline V gene sequence: CDR1 SEHNR, CDR2 FQNEAQ (reference sequence). Trimming pared 5 bases from V and 7 bases from J, leaving 8 bases between. CDR3 sequence reads: CASSPVYGELFF. DNA for the CDR3: TGTGCCAGCAGCCCCGTATACGGGGAGCTGTTTTTT.

V gene TRBV9 combines with J gene TRBJ2-7; TRBD1 matches at 8 bases. Germline lookup yields CDR1 SGDLS and CDR2 YYNGEE. V trimming: 3 bases; J trimming: 0 bases; junction bases outside the gene matches: 8. This CDR3 has 16 amino acids. This CDR3 is CASSGSGTGYSYEQYF. The CDR3 DNA sequence: TGTGCCAGCAGCGGCTCCGGGACAGGCTACTCCTACGAGCAGTACTTC.

This chain joins TRBV10-3 and TRBJ2-3; D gene uncertain. Germline CDR1 and CDR2: ENHRY and SYGVKD. V was shortened by 2 bases and J by 9 bases, with 6 bases between the two germline ends. This CDR3 comprises 11 residues. For the CDR3, the DNA is TGTGCCATCAGTGAGGCGGAAACGCAGTATTTT. Its protein is CAISEAETQYF.

This clone was picked up a small number of times. The J gene is TRBJ1-1, the V gene TRBV10-3; 8 bases match TRBD1. Losses at the gene ends were 6 bases for V and 7 bases for J; bases not matched to a gene: 13. Germline lookup yields CDR1 ENHRY and CDR2 SYGVKD. The CDR3 has 15 residues. CDR3 loop: CAIRRQGLGNSEAFF. The CDR3 region has the DNA TGTGCCATCAGAAGACAGGGGCTAGGAAATAGTGAAGCTTTCTTT.

This clone was seen once. This chain connects TRBV5-6 to TRBJ2-5, with TRBD1 identical over 8 bases. The DNA end lines up better with TRBJ2-7; the J call may be wrong. The CDR3 has 14 amino acids. Germline-derived CDR1 and CDR2 are SGHDT and YYEEEE. This chain's CDR3 is CASSLGRGLYEQYF. Written as DNA, the CDR3 is TGTGCCAGCAGCTTGGGCAGGGGGCTCTACGAGCAGTACTTC.

The gene calls are TRBV5-1 and TRBJ1-1; D may be TRBD1 (6 bases). V shed 6 bases and J shed 2 bases, with 11 bases lying between them. Germline CDR1 reads SGHRS; CDR2 reads YFSETQ. The CDR3 totals 13 residues. The CDR3 sequence is CASTRGENTEAFF. CDR3 nucleotide sequence: TGCGCCAGCACCAGGGGCGAAAACACTGAAGCTTTCTTT.

Notes on this clone: Other DNA sequences in the same sample also yield this CDR3. CDR3 residues: CSASGNTEAFF. The CDR3 DNA reads TGCAGTGCTAGTGGGAACACTGAAGCTTTCTTT. This chain connects TRBV20-1 to TRBJ1-1, with D unresolved. V lost 3 bases and J lost 1, with 3 bases in between. The CDR3 consists of 11 residues. CDR1 is DFQATT and CDR2 is SNEGSKA in the germline V gene (reference sequence).

V gene TRBV4-1 combines with J gene TRBJ2-5; D is possibly TRBD1 (6 bases). The ends were cut back, 2 bases at V and 2 bases at J, with 15 bases in the middle. The CDR3 is made up of 16 amino acids. The germline V gene has CDR1 MGHRA and CDR2 YSYEKL. The CDR3 DNA reads TGCGCCAGCAGCCAACTTCCGGGACATATGCAAGAGACCCAGTACTTC. Protein: CASSQLPGHMQETQYF.

The chain uses TRBV6-5 and TRBJ2-3; D remains ambiguous. This CDR3 is built from 13 residues. The V gene lost 6 bases and the J gene lost 0 bases, with 7 bases spanning the gap. CDR1 is MNHEY and CDR2 is SVGAGI in the germline V gene. The CDR3: CASRAHSTDTQYF. The CDR3, as DNA: TGTGCCAGCAGGGCTCACAGCACAGATACGCAGTATTTT.

This clone was seen just once. V and J are TRBV2 and TRBJ2-3; D call uncertain. The CDR3 covers 14 residues. CDR1 and CDR2 (germline): SNHLY, FYNNEI. Trimming pared 6 bases from V and 6 bases from J, leaving 16 bases between. CDR3 loop: CASSRLVHGDTQYF. DNA of the CDR3: TGTGCCAGCAGCCGCCTAGTCCACGGGGATACGCAGTATTTT.

The V gene is TRBV10-1, the J gene TRBJ2-1; D may be TRBD1 (5 bases). Per the germline V gene, CDR1 is WNHNN and CDR2 is SYGVQD (reference sequence). Trimming cost V 4 bases and J 9 bases, with 10 bases left between them. CDR3 length: 12 amino acids. CDR3 bases: TGCGCCAGCAGTGGTGGACACGCTGAGCAGTTCTTC. It translates to CASSGGHAEQFF.

This chain connects TRBV5-1 to TRBJ2-7, with 7 bases fitting TRBD1. This CDR3 has 14 amino acids. V shed 4 bases, J shed 6 bases, and the junction held 10 bases outside the gene matches. CDR1 is SGHRS, CDR2 YFSETQ, per germline. The CDR3 DNA follows: TGCGCCAGCAGCCCGGGGACAGATTACGGCGAGCAGTACTTC. It specifies CASSPGTDYGEQYF.

This chain connects TRBV19 to TRBJ1-2, with D maybe TRBD1 (5 bases). CDR3 length: 13 amino acids. The V gene lost 3 bases and the J gene lost 3 bases, with 8 bases spanning the gap. The V gene's germline CDR1 is LNHDA and CDR2 SQIVND (reference sequence). The CDR3: CASSIGRDYGYTF. In DNA, the CDR3 is TGTGCCAGTAGTATTGGCAGGGACTATGGCTACACCTTC.

A single count supports this clone. Other DNA sequences in this sample translate to the same CDR3. The chain recombines TRBV27 with TRBJ1-5; D ambiguous. V gave up 2 bases and J gave up 0 bases, with 2 bases separating them. The germline V gene has CDR1 MNHEY and CDR2 SMNVEV (reference sequence). This CDR3 contains 13 residues. In DNA form, the CDR3 reads TGTGCCAGCAGTTTAAGTAGCAATCAGCCCCAGCATTTT. This translates into CASSLSSNQPQHF.

The chain combines TRBV15 with TRBJ2-2; perhaps D is TRBD1 or TRBD2 (5 bases each). The germline V gene encodes CDR1 LNHNV and CDR2 YYDKDF (reference sequence). V lost 2 bases and J 4 bases, leaving 14 bases between the germline ends. The CDR3 length is 16 residues. The CDR3, as DNA: TGTGCCACCAGCAGACCTCGAGGGGTGAGCACCGGGGAGCTGTTTTTT. Encoded protein: CATSRPRGVSTGELFF.

The chain links TRBV10-3 to TRBJ1-4; the match to TRBD1 covers 7 bases. Looked up from germline, CDR1 is ENHRY and CDR2 is SYGVKD. The CDR3 is 15 amino acids. V shed 6 bases, J shed 4 bases, and the junction held 8 bases outside the gene matches. This CDR3 is CAIRDTTGLNEKLFF. CDR3 bases: TGTGCCATCAGAGATACGACAGGGCTTAATGAAAAACTGTTTTTT.

The gene calls are TRBV4-1 and TRBJ1-5, with a weak D call TRBD1 (5 bases). This CDR3 contains 16 residues. V was clipped by 2 bases and J by 6 bases, with 17 bases between them. Per the germline V gene, CDR1 is MGHRA and CDR2 is YSYEKL. The CDR3 nucleotides are TGCGCCAGCAGCCAATTCCAGGGTGCATTGAGTCAGCCCCAGCATTTT. Translation gives CASSQFQGALSQPQHF.

V usage is TRBV13 and J usage is TRBJ1-6; possible D gene TRBD1, 5 bases. The CDR3 runs 18 residues. CDR1 is PRHDT, CDR2 FYEKMQ, per germline (reference sequence). The ends were cut back, 0 bases at V and 3 bases at J, with 15 bases in the middle. The CDR3 DNA reads as TGTGCCAGCAGCTTAGGTTGGGGCAGCACACACTATAATTCACCCCTCCACTTT. The encoded protein is CASSLGWGSTHYNSPLHF.

The J gene is TRBJ2-2, the V gene TRBV10-1; D uncertain. The CDR3 is made up of 13 amino acids. Looked up from germline, CDR1 is WNHNN and CDR2 is SYGVQD (reference sequence). V lost 4 bases, J lost 3 bases, and 6 bases lay in between. The CDR3 spells CASSGVYTGELFF. In DNA, the CDR3 is TGCGCCAGCAGTGGGGTTTACACCGGGGAGCTGTTTTTT.

There are a few counts of this clone. CDR3 region: CASSIGQFLGELFF. In DNA, the CDR3 is TGTGCCAGTAGTATAGGGCAGTTCCTCGGGGAGCTGTTTTTT. The chain has TRBV19 and TRBJ2-2; D ambiguous. V was pared by 1 base and J by 7 bases, with 10 bases between. The germline V gene encodes CDR1 LNHDA and CDR2 SQIVND (reference sequence). The CDR3 runs to 14 residues.

This sequence joins TRBV11-3 and TRBJ2-1; 7 bases are a match to TRBD2. This CDR3 has 17 residues. The ends lost 4 bases at V and 3 bases at J; junction bases unmatched: 12. The germline V gene encodes CDR1 SGHNT and CDR2 YENEEA. In nucleotides, the CDR3 is TGTGCCAGCAGCTCGTCTCTTGGGCGGGAGAACTACAATGAGCAGTTCTTC. The encoded protein is CASSSSLGRENYNEQFF.

V usage is TRBV10-2 and J usage is TRBJ1-1; D is uncertain. Per the germline V gene, CDR1 is WSHSY and CDR2 is SAAADI. Trimming cost V 7 bases and J 0 bases, with 6 bases left between them. The CDR3 is 12 amino acids. DNA for the CDR3: TGCGCCAGCAAGAGGATGAACACTGAAGCTTTCTTT. This sequence encodes CASKRMNTEAFF.

The gene calls are TRBV19 and TRBJ1-5; 7 nucleotides agree with TRBD1. CDR3 length equals 17 residues. Germline CDR1 reads LNHDA; CDR2 reads SQIVND (reference sequence). V lost 6 bases to trimming and J lost 9 bases; unmatched junction nucleotides: 20. The CDR3 spells CASRIGLRGRGQGPQHF. The CDR3 DNA sequence: TGTGCCAGTAGAATCGGGTTGAGGGGGCGAGGGCAGGGGCCCCAGCATTTT.

This clone has more than one count but fewer than ten. The CDR3 is CATSRDTGGDYGYTF. The CDR3 nucleotides are TGTGCCACCAGCAGAGACACAGGGGGCGACTATGGCTACACCTTC. The chain is built from TRBV15 and TRBJ1-2, with 9 bases lining up with TRBD1. Trimming at V came to 0 bases and at J to 3 bases, leaving 2 bases not matched to a gene. The germline CDR1 and CDR2 sequences are LNHNV and YYDKDF (reference sequence). The CDR3 runs 15 residues.